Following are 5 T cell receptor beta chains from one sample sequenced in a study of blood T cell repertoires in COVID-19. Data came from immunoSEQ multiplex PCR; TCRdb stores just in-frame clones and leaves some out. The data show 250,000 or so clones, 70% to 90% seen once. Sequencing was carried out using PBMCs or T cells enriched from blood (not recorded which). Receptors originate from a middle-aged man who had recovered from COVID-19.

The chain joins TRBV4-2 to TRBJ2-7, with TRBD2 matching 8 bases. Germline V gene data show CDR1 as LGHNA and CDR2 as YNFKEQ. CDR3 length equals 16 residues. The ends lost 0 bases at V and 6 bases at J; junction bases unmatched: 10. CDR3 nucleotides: TGTGCCAGCAGCCAAGATTTGGGACTAGACCCCCCCGAGCAGTACTTC. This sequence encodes CASSQDLGLDPPEQYF.

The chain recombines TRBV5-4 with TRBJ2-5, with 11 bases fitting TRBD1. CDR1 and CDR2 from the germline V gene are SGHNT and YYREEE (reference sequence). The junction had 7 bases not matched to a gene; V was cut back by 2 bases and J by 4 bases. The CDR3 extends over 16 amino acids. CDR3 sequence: CASSLTGQGVGETQYF. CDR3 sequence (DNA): TGTGCCAGCAGCTTAACGGGACAGGGGGTAGGAGAGACCCAGTACTTC.

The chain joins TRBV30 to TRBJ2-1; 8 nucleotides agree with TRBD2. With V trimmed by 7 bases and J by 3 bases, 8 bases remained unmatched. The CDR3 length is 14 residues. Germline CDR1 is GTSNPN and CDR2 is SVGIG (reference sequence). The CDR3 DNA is TGTGCCTTGCCCCGGGGGGGCGACTACAATGAGCAGTTCTTC. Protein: CALPRGGDYNEQFF.

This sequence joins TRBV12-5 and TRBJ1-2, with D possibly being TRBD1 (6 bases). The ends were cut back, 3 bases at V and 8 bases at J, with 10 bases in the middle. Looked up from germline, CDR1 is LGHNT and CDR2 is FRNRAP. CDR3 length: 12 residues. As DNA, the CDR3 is TGTGCTAGTGGTTTCCATGGGGGCGGCTACACCTTC. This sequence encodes CASGFHGGGYTF. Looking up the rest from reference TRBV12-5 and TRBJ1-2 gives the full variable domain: DARVTQTPRHKVTEMGQEVTMRCQPILGHNTVFWYRQTMMQGLELLAYFRNRAPLDDSGMPKDRFSAEMPDATLATLKIQPSEPRDSAVYFCASGFHGGGYTFGSGTRLTVV.

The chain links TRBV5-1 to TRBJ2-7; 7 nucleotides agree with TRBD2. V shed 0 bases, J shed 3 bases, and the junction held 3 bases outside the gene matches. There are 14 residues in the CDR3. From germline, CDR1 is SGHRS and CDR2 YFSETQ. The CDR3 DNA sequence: TGCGCCAGCAGCTTGGGCCTAGCGGACTACGAGCAGTACTTC. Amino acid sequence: CASSLGLADYEQYF.